This entry describes one T cell receptor (beta chain). The target antigen is unknown. The same CDR3 can be traced to other DNA sequences in this sample. Germline V CDR1 and CDR2: WNHNN, SYGVQD (reference sequence). This CDR3 has 12 amino acids. Trimming took 3 bases from V and 6 from J, leaving 5 bases between them. This record belongs to a study of shared clonotypes between healthy human individuals. CD45RO-negative CD8 cells positively selected for CCR7 made up the naive population, which excluded terminally differentiated effector memory CD45RA+ cells. This table comes from immunoSEQ multiplex PCR, and its TCRdb copy is limited to in-frame clones, with some not included. The sample has about 750,000 clones; more than 85% are singletons. Study-level results: The sampled material consisted only of blood, and tissue repertoires are likely to differ. Richness estimates generally favored naive over memory subsets. Genetic and exposure-history diversity was limited by the few donors.

Sequenced sample: naive CD8+ T cells sorted from blood. The receptor's source is a man aged 25 to 45 in good health. The V and J genes are TRBV10-1 and TRBJ2-2, with no clear D. CDR3 loop: CASSDGAGELFF. The DNA for the CDR3 is TGCGCCAGCAGTGATGGGGCCGGGGAGCTGTTTTTT.